The entry that follows covers one TCR beta chain sequence. Its antigen is not identified. The data derive from a study of shared clonotypes between healthy human individuals. General study points: Clonotypes not shared had lower generation probabilities than those common to all four donors. A handful of donors had around 5% of their naive CD4 clonotypes in common.

Per sorted-subset replicate PCR, input was approximately 0.2 ug DNA, representing 30,000 to 35,000 T cell genomes. Sequencing was performed with immunoSEQ multiplex PCR; in TCRdb, only in-frame clones are kept and a portion is missing. The profile shows some 1,100,000 clones, approximately 80% of them singletons. Looked up from germline, CDR1 is SGHRS and CDR2 is YFSETQ. The V segment lost 4 bases and the J segment 0 bases; nucleotides outside the gene matches: 11. The CDR3 totals 18 residues. The receptor comes from a man aged 18 to 30 in good health. Some clones in this sample may be carry-over from other donors' samples. This rearrangement joins TRBV5-1 to TRBJ2-2; 8 bases align to TRBD2. Sequenced material: memory CD4+ T cells from PBMCs. Stated subset: CD45RA-negative fraction. CDR3 nucleotides: TGCGCCAGCAGCCCGCGGGCTAGCGGGCTCGCGAACACCGGGGAGCTGTTTTTT. Protein product: CASSPRASGLANTGELFF. Supplemented by reference TRBV5-1 and TRBJ2-2, the full variable domain reads KAGVTQTPRYLIKTRGQQVTLSCSPISGHRSVSWYQQTPGQGLQFLFEYFSETQRNKGNFPGRFSGRQFSNSRSEMNVSTLELGDSALYLCASSPRASGLANTGELFFGEGSRLTVL.